This paragraph reports one TCR beta chain. The antigen is unknown. This record comes from a study of cytomegalovirus exposure and HLA in healthy donors. Findings and caveats of the study: For TCR beta chains, V- and J-gene trimming was later linked to a missense DCLRE1C variant. In all likelihood, a cluster of highly shared sequence variants was a sequencing artifact. The study flagged some 180 TCR beta chains as cytomegalovirus-associated.

The V gene's germline CDR1 is MRHNA and CDR2 SNTAGT. V lost 2 bases and J lost 6; bases outside the gene matches: 4. The CDR3 loop spans 13 amino acids. With 60 Vbeta and 13 Jbeta primers, the PCR was carried out. Authors' methods: In a later analysis, 80 million or so unique TCR beta chains included roughly 11 million shared by two or more donors. The method was immunoSEQ multiplex PCR; TCRdb's version includes in-frame clones alone and lacks a portion of them. V and J calls and clone size follow that table, whereas D and trimming were derived from the DNA. The sample contains approximately 110,000 clones, 15% of which appear only once.

Material for sequencing was PBMCs. The rearrangement joins TRBV6-4 to TRBJ2-7; TRBD2 aligns across 7 bases. The clonotype originates from a woman between 18 and 29 years old in good health and CMV-seronegative. In nucleotides, the CDR3 is TGTGCCAGCAGTGACAGGGGAGGGTCCGAGCAGTACTTC. It is translated as CASSDRGGSEQYF.